The T cell receptor beta chain under discussion was sequenced for a study of post-analysis software for immune sequencing data. Study-wide findings and caveats: Patients had higher frequencies than controls of four to six TRBV segments, including TRBV5-6, TRBV5-1 and TRBV20-1.

Unique molecular identifiers were carried by the TCR beta cDNA libraries. TCRdb passed the PCR reads through MiXCR, listing each CDR3 protein once. The sample holds around 260,000 distinct CDR3 sequences, roughly a third seen once. Trimming shortened V by 5 bases and J by 3 bases, and 10 bases separated the two germline ends. This CDR3 contains 13 residues. This clonotype was seen at least ten times. What it recognizes is unknown. This chain links TRBV12-3 or TRBV12-4 with TRBJ1-2; no clear D gene. The clonotype comes from a girl aged 5 to 17 with multiple sclerosis. Sequencing input: blood. The CDR3 protein is CASSATDYYGYTF. Here the CDR3 DNA reads TGTGCCAGCAGTGCGACGGATTACTATGGCTACACCTTC.